The rows below give T cell receptor beta chains drawn from one sample of a study of CD8 T cells in ankylosing spondylitis. TCRdb itself ran the 5' RACE reads through MiXCR, one entry per CDR3 protein. The sample includes around 300,000 distinct CDR3 sequences, around 20% of them seen just once. The sequencing input was blood, either unsorted or a sorted T cell fraction (not recorded which). These receptor sequences come from a female donor with ankylosing spondylitis or in good health (not recorded which). Each CDR3 is given with its conserved first and last residue. Fields, in order: J gene, clone size, D gene, V gene, CDR3 DNA, CDR3 protein. D genes are given only for firm matches. The size field is filled for only some rows; it gives once, few, many or a size class.

>TRBJ2-1|-|TRBD2|TRBV5-6
TGTGCCAGCAGCTTGGTGACTAGCGCCTACAATGAGCAGTTCTTC
CASSLVTSAYNEQFF
>TRBJ1-5|few|-|TRBV20-1
TGCAGTGCTAGCATGGCAGCCCGCCAGCCCCAGCATTTT
CSASMAARQPQHF
>TRBJ2-1|few|TRBD2|TRBV5-5
TGTGCCAGCAGCTTTGCGGGAGGTGGTAATGAGCAGTTCTTC
CASSFAGGGNEQFF
>TRBJ1-2|few|-|TRBV7-9
TGTGCCAGCAGCCCAGGGACTGAGAGGAGAGGAGGCTACACCTTC
CASSPGTERRGGYTF
>TRBJ2-7|-|-|TRBV3-1
TGTGCCAGCAGAAGGGGGGGCGAGCAGTACTTC
CASRRGGEQYF
>TRBJ2-2|-|TRBD1|TRBV7-2
TGTGCCAGCACGGACAGGGAGAACACCGGGGAGCTGTTTTTT
CASTDRENTGELFF
>TRBJ2-6|-|-|TRBV6-6
TGTGCCAGCAGTTACAAATTCTCTGGGGCCAACGTCCTGACTTTC
CASSYKFSGANVLTF
>TRBJ2-7|-|-|TRBV7-9
TGTGCCAGCAGCTTTCAGGGACTCCATTCGGACGAGCAGTACTTC
CASSFQGLHSDEQYF
>TRBJ1-1|many|-|TRBV20-1
TGCAGTGCTAGAGATCCCCAAAAATCATTGAACACTGAAGCTTTCTTT
CSARDPQKSLNTEAFF
>TRBJ1-2|-|-|TRBV5-1
TGCGCCAGCAGCAGCAGGGTAGCATCAACTAACTATGGCTACACCTTC
CASSSRVASTNYGYTF
>TRBJ1-6|-|TRBD1|TRBV12-3/TRBV12-4
TGTGCCAGCAGCACACAGGGGCCTAATTCACCCCTCCACTTT
CASSTQGPNSPLHF
>TRBJ2-1|-|TRBD2|TRBV20-1
TGCAGTGCTAGACCCCAACTAGCGGGAGGGCCTTGGAATGAGCAGTTCTTC
CSARPQLAGGPWNEQFF
>TRBJ2-1|-|TRBD1|TRBV19
TGTGCCAGTAGTACGCCGGACAGGCGAGCGGATGAGCAGTTCTTC
CASSTPDRRADEQFF
>TRBJ2-7|few|TRBD1|TRBV4-3
TGCGCCAGCAGCCGATCCGGGACAGGGGTCTACGAGCAGTACTTC
CASSRSGTGVYEQYF
>TRBJ2-5|few|TRBD1|TRBV6-5
TGTGCCAGCAGTTACCCGGGACAGGGGGGAGAGACCCAGTACTTC
CASSYPGQGGETQYF
>TRBJ1-2|few|-|TRBV10-3
TGTGCCATCACCGGGACACCGGCGGACTATGGCTACACCTTC
CAITGTPADYGYTF
>TRBJ2-3|-|-|TRBV5-1
TGCGCCAGCAGCTTGAGTAGCTTCACAGATACGCAGTATTTT
CASSLSSFTDTQYF
>TRBJ2-1|many|TRBD2|TRBV5-1
TGCGCCAGCAGCTTGCAACGGGAGGGTCTGAGCTCCTACAATGAGCAGTTCTTC
CASSLQREGLSSYNEQFF
>TRBJ1-1|few|TRBD1|TRBV19
TGTGCCAGTAGTTACGGACAGGGGGCGTGGGACACTGAAGCTTTCTTT
CASSYGQGAWDTEAFF
>TRBJ2-1|few|-|TRBV18
TGTGCCAGCTCCCCCACTAAAGGTTACAATGAGCAGTTCTTC
CASSPTKGYNEQFF
>TRBJ1-5|few|-|TRBV7-2
TGTGCCAGCAGCTTAGGGGAGGGAGATCAGCCCCAGCATTTT
CASSLGEGDQPQHF
>TRBJ1-1|few|-|TRBV6-5
TGTGCCAGCAGTTATCGGGGCGGGAACACTGAAGCTTTCTTT
CASSYRGGNTEAFF
>TRBJ1-6|-|TRBD1|TRBV30
TGTGCCTGGAGTACCAGGGGGGGCGCAGGTTCACCCCTCCACTTT
CAWSTRGGAGSPLHF
>TRBJ1-4|-|-|TRBV7-2
TGTGCCAGCAGCATAGACAGCTCTAATGAAAAACTGTTTTTT
CASSIDSSNEKLFF
>TRBJ2-3|-|-|TRBV15
TGTGCCACCAGCCGAATCCGGGGGATAGATACGCAGTATTTT
CATSRIRGIDTQYF
>TRBJ2-7|-|-|TRBV5-1
TGCGCCAGCAGCTTTGGGCAGGCCTACGAGCAGTACTTC
CASSFGQAYEQYF
>TRBJ2-3|many|-|TRBV7-2
TGTGCCAGCAGCTTAGGTTTGGGTGATACGCAGTATTTT
CASSLGLGDTQYF
>TRBJ2-3|-|TRBD1|TRBV6-2/TRBV6-3
TGTGCCAGCAGTTCCGGGACAGGGAGTGGGACAGATACGCAGTATTTT
CASSSGTGSGTDTQYF
>TRBJ2-1|few|TRBD2|TRBV27
TGTGCCAGCAGTCCGATGGGAGGGTTTGGGGTTTACAATGAGCAGTTCTTC
CASSPMGGFGVYNEQFF
>TRBJ2-7|-|-|TRBV4-1
TGCGCCAGCAGCCAAACGACTAGTTCACAGTACGAGCAGTACTTC
CASSQTTSSQYEQYF
>TRBJ2-1|few|TRBD2|TRBV9
TGTGCCAGCAACCTAGCGGGAGGGCCGTATGAGCAGTTCTTC
CASNLAGGPYEQFF
>TRBJ2-1|few|-|TRBV12-3/TRBV12-4
TGTGCCAGCAGTTTGGGAGACGATGAGCAGTTCTTC
CASSLGDDEQFF
>TRBJ2-7|few|-|TRBV20-1
TGCAGTGCTAGGTTCTCCAGGTACGAGCAGTACTTC
CSARFSRYEQYF
>TRBJ2-4|-|TRBD2|TRBV7-2
TGTGCCAGCAGCTTACCGGGACTAGCGGTCCTTCGTGGCAAAAACATTCAGTACTTC
CASSLPGLAVLRGKNIQYF
>TRBJ2-5|-|TRBD2|TRBV3-1
TGTGCCAGCAGCCCTCCGGGACTAGCGGCAGTGGGGGAGACCCAGTACTTC
CASSPPGLAAVGETQYF
>TRBJ2-6|once|-|TRBV5-6
TGTGCCAGCGAGGGGGGCCTGTGGGCCAACGTCCTGACTTTC
CASEGGLWANVLTF
>TRBJ2-3|-|TRBD2|TRBV5-5
TGTGCCAGCAGCTTGGATAGCGGGAGGGGCACAGATACGCAGTATTTT
CASSLDSGRGTDTQYF
>TRBJ2-3|-|TRBD2|TRBV28
TGTGCCAGCAGTTCCCCGGGACTAGCGGGAGCTTGGTCCGAGGATACGCAGTATTTT
CASSSPGLAGAWSEDTQYF
>TRBJ2-1|-|TRBD1|TRBV20-1
TGCAGTGCTACGTGGACAGGGGGCAGAGAATACGAGCAGTTCTTC
CSATWTGGREYEQFF
>TRBJ2-1|-|-|TRBV25-1
TGTGCCAGCAGTGAATGGCGTCTAGCCTCCTACAATGAGCAGTTCTTC
CASSEWRLASYNEQFF
>TRBJ2-5|-|TRBD2|TRBV11-1
TGTGCCAGCAGCGCTATGGGACTAGCGGGAGAGGGGACCCAGTACTTC
CASSAMGLAGEGTQYF
>TRBJ1-1|-|-|TRBV10-3
TGTGCCATCAGTGAGCCGGGCCTGAACACTGAAGCTTTCTTT
CAISEPGLNTEAFF
>TRBJ2-3|-|-|TRBV7-9
TGTGCCAGCAGCTTAGAATTCGCGACTAGCACAGATACGCAGTATTTT
CASSLEFATSTDTQYF
>TRBJ2-1|few|-|TRBV3-1
TGTGCCAGCAGCCAAATTGTTGGCTCTCACAATGAGCAGTTCTTC
CASSQIVGSHNEQFF
>TRBJ2-1|few|-|TRBV4-3
TGCGCCAGCAGCCAAGCACCGGGTGGGACGTTGGGCGATGAGCAGTTCTTC
CASSQAPGGTLGDEQFF
>TRBJ2-7|few|-|TRBV27
TGTGCCAGCAGTCAGTGGGGGACGAGCGAGCAGTACTTC
CASSQWGTSEQYF